This is a list of T cell receptor beta chains from one sample in a study of blood T cell repertoires in COVID-19. Measured with immunoSEQ multiplex PCR; TCRdb has only the in-frame clones, and not every one. The data contain hundreds of thousands of clones, 75% to 90% of them seen just once; the ten biggest clones take up around 1.1%. Sequences were obtained from PBMCs or T cells enriched from blood (not recorded which). These receptors were obtained from a man younger than 40 who had recovered from COVID-19. CDR3s include the opening cysteine and the closing phenylalanine or tryptophan. The D gene is left open where the match is weak. Only part of the rows carry a size: once, few, many, or a class if the clone is expanded.

>-|TRBV28|TRBJ1-1|-
TGTGCCAGCAGTTTTCTCCAGGGGAACACTGAAGCTTTCTTT
CASSFLQGNTEAFF
>TRBD1|TRBV27|TRBJ1-6|once
TGTGCCAGCAGTTTATCCCCGGGACAGGGTACTTCACCCCTCCACTTT
CASSLSPGQGTSPLHF
>TRBD1|TRBV2|TRBJ1-2|-
TGTGCCAGCAGTGAAGCTAAGGACAGGGGGCTCCATGGCTACACCTTC
CASSEAKDRGLHGYTF
>TRBD1|TRBV10-3|TRBJ1-4|-
TGTGCCATCAGCGAGGGACAGATCAATGAAAAACTGTTTTTT
CAISEGQINEKLFF
>-|TRBV10-2|TRBJ1-1|-
TGCGCCAGCAGCCTCCCGGGGGGGGGCTGGCGAGCTTTCTTT
CASSLPGGGWRAFF
>TRBD2|TRBV18|TRBJ2-3|-
TGTGCCAGCTCACGGGCTACTAGCGGGAGCACAGATACGCAGTATTTT
CASSRATSGSTDTQYF
>TRBD1|TRBV29-1|TRBJ1-2|-
TGCAGCGCCCCGGGACAGGGACGCTATGGCTACACCTTC
CSAPGQGRYGYTF
>TRBD2|TRBV3-1/TRBV3-2|TRBJ2-1|-
TGTGCCAGCAGCCAAGTAGCGGGAGGAGGCAATGAGCAGTTCTTC
CASSQVAGGGNEQFF
>-|TRBV4-1|TRBJ1-6|-
TGCGCCAGCAGCCAAGAGGGGGGGGATCGATCACCCCTCCACTTT
CASSQEGGDRSPLHF
>TRBD2|TRBV5-8|TRBJ2-3|-
TGTGCCAGCAGCTTTCTACTAGCGGGAGGTGCAGATACGCAGTATTTT
CASSFLLAGGADTQYF
>-|TRBV5-4|TRBJ2-5|-
TGTGCCAGCAGCTTGCGGGAGTCCGGAGAGACCCAGTACTTC
CASSLRESGETQYF
>TRBD2|TRBV6-6|TRBJ2-1|-
TGTGCCAGCAGTTACCCTACTAGCGGGAGGGCTAATGAGCAGTTCTTC
CASSYPTSGRANEQFF
>-|TRBV27|TRBJ2-5|-
TGTGCCAGCAGTTTCGCGGGGGCACAAGAGACCCAGTACTTC
CASSFAGAQETQYF
>TRBD1|TRBV15|TRBJ2-7|-
TGTGCCACCAGCCTTGACAGGGGGAGCTCCTACGAGCAGTACTTC
CATSLDRGSSYEQYF
>-|TRBV19|TRBJ1-2|-
TGTGCCAGTCGGGGACTGAGTAACTATGGCTACACCTTC
CASRGLSNYGYTF
>TRBD1|TRBV5-1|TRBJ2-7|-
TGCGCCAGCAGCTCGGGACAGGGGGGCTACGAGCAGTACTTC
CASSSGQGGYEQYF
>TRBD2|TRBV19|TRBJ2-2|-
TGTGCCAGTAGTATAGCTATACTAGCGGGACGTTCCGGGGAGCTGTTTTTT
CASSIAILAGRSGELFF
>-|TRBV12-5|TRBJ1-2|-
TGTGCTAGTGGTTTGGTACAGTATGGCTACACCTTC
CASGLVQYGYTF
>-|TRBV28|TRBJ1-2|-
TGTGCCAGCAGTTTACCGGGGAACTATGGCTACACCTTC
CASSLPGNYGYTF
>-|TRBV3-1/TRBV3-2|TRBJ1-2|few
TGTGCCAGCAGCCAGGCAGGGCCCTATGGCTACACCTTC
CASSQAGPYGYTF
>-|TRBV3-1/TRBV3-2|TRBJ2-5|-
TGTGCCAGCAGGGCAGGGTCAGCAGAGACCCAGTACTTC
CASRAGSAETQYF
>TRBD1|TRBV7-9|TRBJ1-4|once
TGTGCCAGCAGCTTAGCGGGACAGGGTCGGGAAAAACTGTTTTTT
CASSLAGQGREKLFF
>TRBD2|TRBV3-1/TRBV3-2|TRBJ2-1|once
TGTGCCAGCAGCCATATAGCGGGAGGGTACAATGAGCAGTTCTTC
CASSHIAGGYNEQFF
>-|TRBV29-1|TRBJ1-1|-
TGCAGCGTTCCCAGGAACACTGAAGCTTTCTTT
CSVPRNTEAFF
>TRBD2|TRBV9|TRBJ2-7|-
TGTGCCAGCAGCTCTAGCGGGACTATCGTGAACGAGCAGTACTTC
CASSSSGTIVNEQYF
>TRBD1|TRBV4-1|TRBJ1-4|-
TGCGCCAGCAGCCTAGCGTACGGGACAGGGTTCGAAAAACTGTTTTTT
CASSLAYGTGFEKLFF
>-|TRBV11-2|TRBJ2-4|-
TGTGCCAGCAGCCTGGGGCAGGGAAGGGGAAACATTCAGTACTTC
CASSLGQGRGNIQYF
>TRBD1|TRBV2|TRBJ2-7|-
TGTGCCAGCAGAAGACAGGGGATAGGGGAGCAGTACTTC
CASRRQGIGEQYF
>TRBD1|TRBV9|TRBJ1-1|-
TGTGCCAGCAGCCCAACAGGGGCCCCGAACACTGAAGCTTTCTTT
CASSPTGAPNTEAFF
>TRBD1|TRBV6-5|TRBJ1-2|-
TGTGCCAGTTTACCGGGACAGGGTATCAACTCTGGCTACACCTTC
CASLPGQGINSGYTF
>TRBD1|TRBV7-9|TRBJ2-7|-
TGTGCCAGCAGCTTATACATTGGGACAGGGGGAAGGTACGAGCAGTACTTC
CASSLYIGTGGRYEQYF
>TRBD1|TRBV28|TRBJ1-4|once
TGTGCCAGCAGTCTTGGGACAGGGGATGAAAAACTGTTTTTT
CASSLGTGDEKLFF
>TRBD2|TRBV5-5|TRBJ2-1|-
TGTGCCAGCAGTCTAATTGTGATCGCGGGAGGTGAGCAGTTCTTC
CASSLIVIAGGEQFF
>TRBD1|TRBV3-1/TRBV3-2|TRBJ1-2|-
TGTGCCAGCAGCCAAGGATCAGGGACAGGGGGCACTGGCTACACCTTC
CASSQGSGTGGTGYTF
>-|TRBV27|TRBJ2-3|-
TGTGCCAGCAGTCTATCTATCGGAGGGCTGACCACAGATACGCAGTATTTT
CASSLSIGGLTTDTQYF
>TRBD1|TRBV4-1|TRBJ1-2|-
TGCGCCAGCAGCCAAGTTAGGGGGCTTGGATATGGCTACACCTTC
CASSQVRGLGYGYTF
>-|TRBV7-2|TRBJ1-5|-
TGTGCCAGCAGCTTAGACGGACTGCCCAATCAGCCCCAGCATTTT
CASSLDGLPNQPQHF
>-|TRBV28|TRBJ2-5|-
TGTGCCAGCTCAGGACAGCTTATGTCTAGAGAGACCCAGTACTTC
CASSGQLMSRETQYF
>-|TRBV18|TRBJ2-1|-
TGTGCCAGCTCACCCCCCACCGGCTCTCGGGCCTACAATGAGCAGTTCTTC
CASSPPTGSRAYNEQFF
>-|TRBV7-9|TRBJ2-1|-
TGTGCCAGCAGCTCCCGCGCCACCTACAATGAGCAGTTCTTC
CASSSRATYNEQFF
>TRBD1|TRBV19|TRBJ1-1|-
TGTGCCAGTATCCGGGACAGACTGATGAACACTGAAGCTTTCTTT
CASIRDRLMNTEAFF
>TRBD1|TRBV14|TRBJ2-3|-
TGTGCCAGCAGCCTGACAGGGGGCGAGGGCACAGATACGCAGTATTTT
CASSLTGGEGTDTQYF
>TRBD1|TRBV28|TRBJ1-6|once
TGTGCCAGCCAGGGACAGGGCCATTCACCCCTCCACTTT
CASQGQGHSPLHF
>-|TRBV4-1|TRBJ1-5|-
TGCGCCAGCAGCCCGACACTTAGCAATCAGCCCCAGCATTTT
CASSPTLSNQPQHF
>-|TRBV19|TRBJ2-1|-
TGTGCCAGTAGTACTTCGACTAGGGGAATCCACAATGAGCAGTTCTTC
CASSTSTRGIHNEQFF
>TRBD2|TRBV28|TRBJ2-7|-
TGTGCCAGCAGTTCCACGGCTAGCGGGAGTTACTTC
CASSSTASGSYF
>-|TRBV5-1|TRBJ2-3|-
TGCGCCAGCAGAGTCGGGGGAGTAGAGGCAGATACGCAGTATTTT
CASRVGGVEADTQYF
>-|TRBV3-1/TRBV3-2|TRBJ1-5|once
TGTGCCAGCAGCCAAGACGGGGGAGGTCAGCCCCAGCATTTT
CASSQDGGGQPQHF
>-|TRBV30|TRBJ1-2|-
TGTGCCTGGAGTCGGGGGGGTGAGGGCTACACCTTC
CAWSRGGEGYTF